What follows are 17 T cell receptor beta chains derived from one specimen sequenced in a study of beta chain features in type 1 diabetes. Their target antigens are unknown. The study's findings and limits: TCRB CDR3s from Type 1 diabetes patients were moderately but significantly shorter in all four CD4+ subsets.

The sequenced template was cDNA made from the entire isolated RNA. The repertoire was sequenced with immunoSEQ multiplex PCR; TCRdb's copy has only in-frame clones and lacks some. The sample lists some 350,000 clones, roughly a tenth seen once, with approximately 0.6% in the top ten. The specimen sequenced was central memory CD4+ T cells from blood. The receptor set was obtained from a man in his thirties or forties with type 1 diabetes.

This clone has more than one count but fewer than ten. The V and J genes are TRBV7-8 and TRBJ1-4; a weak D match, TRBD1 (6 bases). V lost 5 bases and J lost 0, with 16 bases in between. The CDR3 consists of 17 residues. The germline V gene has CDR1 SGHVS and CDR2 FQNEAQ. CDR3 nucleotide sequence: TGTGCCAGCAGCCCTTTTGGGGGGGCTGCAACTAATGAAAAACTGTTTTTT. Protein sequence: CASSPFGGAATNEKLFF.

This clone was recorded at least ten times. The chain recombines TRBV21-1 with TRBJ2-6; the DNA was not compared with TRBD1, the D call given in the table. TRBV21-1 corresponds to a pseudogene. The CDR3 loop spans 20 amino acids. For the CDR3, the DNA is TGTGCCAGCAGCAAAGGGGTCGTGGGACAGGGTCGCTCTGGGGCCAACGTCCTGACTTTC. Amino acid sequence: CASSKGVVGQGRSGANVLTF.

The chain recombines TRBV7-3 with TRBJ2-7; a possible D gene is TRBD1 (6 bases). Trimming stripped 6 bases from V and 5 bases from J, with 14 bases between. Per the germline V gene, CDR1 is SGHTA and CDR2 is FQGTGA. The CDR3 is 13 amino acids. The DNA for the CDR3 is TGTGCCAGCAGGACGACAGGTTACCACGAGCAGTACTTC. Translating it yields CASRTTGYHEQYF.

The chain uses TRBV28 and TRBJ2-3, with D perhaps matching TRBD1 (6 bases). Trimming removed 7 bases from V and 3 bases from J, with 17 bases in between. There are 15 residues in the CDR3. The germline V gene encodes CDR1 MDHEN and CDR2 SYDVKM. The CDR3 sequence is CASTPGFGQTDTQYF. The CDR3 DNA follows: TGTGCCAGCACCCCAGGTTTCGGACAGACAGATACGCAGTATTTT.

The chain has TRBV6-4 and TRBJ2-3; the D gene could be TRBD1 or TRBD2 (5 bases each). V was pared by 8 bases and J by 2 bases, with 14 bases between. The CDR3 loop spans 14 amino acids. The V gene's germline CDR1 is MRHNA and CDR2 SNTAGT. In nucleotides, the CDR3 is TGTGCCAGCCGGCCGGGACCACACACAGATACGCAGTATTTT. It encodes CASRPGPHTDTQYF.

The rearrangement links TRBV27 to TRBJ2-2; 10 bases fit TRBD2. The CDR3 is made up of 18 amino acids. J lost 5 bases, V lost 0 bases, and 9 bases had no gene match. Germline CDR1 MNHEY, CDR2 SMNVEV (reference sequence). The chain's CDR3 is CASSLSPPLAGVTGELFF. CDR3 bases: TGTGCCAGCAGTTTATCTCCACCTCTAGCGGGAGTAACCGGGGAGCTGTTTTTT.

V gene TRBV19 combines with J gene TRBJ1-1; D perhaps matches TRBD1 (6 bases). V was trimmed by 4 bases and J by 11 bases, leaving 17 bases between them. CDR3 length: 13 amino acids. Germline assignment: CDR1 LNHDA and CDR2 SQIVND (reference sequence). The CDR3 bases are TGTGCCAGTAGTACTCGACCGCAAACAGGGGCTTTCTTT. Its translation is CASSTRPQTGAFF.

This clone was observed at least ten times. V and J are TRBV18 and TRBJ2-7, with 7 bases lining up with TRBD1. This CDR3 spans 14 amino acids. V dropped 3 bases and J dropped 5; count of bases not matched to a gene: 7. Germline CDR1 is KGHSH and CDR2 is LQKENI. CDR3: CASSPHRQGHEQYF. The CDR3 DNA sequence: TGTGCCAGCTCACCCCACCGACAGGGCCACGAGCAGTACTTC.

The V gene is TRBV7-2, the J gene TRBJ2-7, with 9 bases fitting TRBD1. This CDR3 comprises 13 residues. Germline CDR1 SGHTA, CDR2 FQGNSA. The junction had 2 bases not matched to a gene; V was cut back by 5 bases and J by 3 bases. The CDR3 sequence: CASSRDRDYEQYF. The CDR3 nucleotides are TGTGCCAGCAGCCGGGACAGGGACTACGAGCAGTACTTC.

The chain is built from TRBV11-2 and TRBJ2-1; TRBD2 matches 7 bases. Unmatched junction bases numbered 8, after V lost 5 bases and J lost 7 bases. CDR3 length: 14 amino acids. CDR1 and CDR2 (germline): SGHAT, FQNNGV. CDR3 sequence (DNA): TGTGCCAGCAGCCACGGGACTATCGAAAATGAGCAGTTCTTC. Residues: CASSHGTIENEQFF.

Note on this clone: Other nucleotide sequences from this sample produce the same CDR3. The chain employs TRBV18 and TRBJ1-5, with TRBD1 matching over 7 bases. Germline CDR1 and CDR2: KGHSH and LQKENI. V dropped 2 bases and J dropped 0; count of bases not matched to a gene: 4. The CDR3 runs 16 residues. CDR3 residues: CASSPNRGGSNQPQHF. The CDR3 nucleotides are TGTGCCAGCTCACCAAACAGGGGTGGTAGCAATCAGCCCCAGCATTTT. The complete variable domain, with remaining parts taken from reference TRBV18 and TRBJ1-5, reads NAGVMQNPRHLVRRRGQEARLRCSPMKGHSHVYWYRQLPEEGLKFMVYLQKENIIDESGMPKERFSAEFPKEGPSILRIQQVVRGDSAAYFCASSPNRGGSNQPQHFGDGTRLSIL.

This clone was detected a few times. The rearrangement links TRBV28 to TRBJ2-1, with D perhaps matching TRBD1 (5 bases). Deletions cut 3 bases from V and 0 bases from J, with 18 bases between. Germline V CDR1 and CDR2: MDHEN, SYDVKM. The CDR3 is 18 residues long. The CDR3 DNA follows: TGTGCCAGCAGTTTGGGTGGTGCAGGGCCAAGCTCCTACAATGAGCAGTTCTTC. This sequence encodes CASSLGGAGPSSYNEQFF.

This CDR3 reads CSVPATGYNEQFF. CDR3 in DNA: TGCAGCGTACCGGCGACAGGTTACAATGAGCAGTTCTTC. This chain links TRBV29-1 with TRBJ2-1; a possible D gene is TRBD1 (6 bases). The length of the CDR3 is 13 residues. The V and J ends lost 6 bases and 4 bases respectively, with 13 bases between them. Germline V CDR1 and CDR2: SQVTM, ANQGSEA.

This clone was counted between two and nine times. The J gene is TRBJ2-7, the V gene TRBV5-4; TRBD2 is a possible D gene (5 bases). Germline CDR1 is SGHNT and CDR2 is YYREEE (reference sequence). V dropped 0 bases and J dropped 2 bases, with 15 bases sitting between them. The CDR3 has 16 residues. Here the CDR3 DNA reads TGTGCCAGCAGCTTGGAATCAACCCTAGCAACCTACGAGCAGTACTTC. It encodes CASSLESTLATYEQYF.

The chain recombines TRBV5-1 with TRBJ2-2; TRBD2 aligns across 9 bases. After removal of 4 bases from V and 2 bases from J, the junction contained 6 bases not matched to a gene. CDR1 and CDR2 from the germline V gene are SGHRS and YFSETQ. The CDR3 spans 16 residues. The CDR3 nucleotides read TGCGCCAGCAGCCCGAGACTAGCGGATAACACCGGGGAGCTGTTTTTT. Translation gives CASSPRLADNTGELFF.

V and J are TRBV29-1 and TRBJ1-4; 7 nucleotides agree with TRBD1. Germline trimming cut 6 bases from V and 7 bases from J; bases unmatched to any gene: 14. Germline CDR1 SQVTM, CDR2 ANQGSEA. The length of the CDR3 is 15 residues. The CDR3 sequence: CSVGGAGGFGEKLFF. The CDR3 DNA reads as TGCAGCGTGGGTGGGGCAGGGGGGTTTGGTGAAAAACTGTTTTTT.

The CDR3 is CASRVDYNTDTQYF. The CDR3 nucleotides are TGCGCCAGCAGGGTCGACTACAACACAGATACGCAGTATTTT. The chain couples TRBV5-1 to TRBJ2-3; weak D call: TRBD2 (5 bases). This CDR3 has 14 residues. With 5 bases removed from V and 2 bases from J, the gap between germline ends came to 12 bases. Looked up from germline, CDR1 is SGHRS and CDR2 is YFSETQ.